Listed below are T cell receptor beta chains from one sample, sequenced in a study of blood T cell repertoires in COVID-19. Some clones are missing from TCRdb's copy, which holds only in-frame ones; the method was immunoSEQ multiplex PCR. The table shows fewer than 350,000 clones, with 80% to 95% occurring only once. Sequencing was done on a sample of peripheral blood. The source of these receptors is a woman aged 30 to 39 with COVID-19, enrolled during active disease. The CDR3 runs from the conserved cysteine through the conserved F or W. The D gene is left open where the match is weak. Size is omitted from some rows. Given values are once, few, many or a class for expanded clones.

j_gene: TRBJ1-1; v_gene: TRBV30; d_gene: NA; abundance: NA; CDR3aa: CAWSRRDTEAFF; CDR3nt: TGTGCCTGGAGTAGACGGGACACTGAAGCTTTCTTT
j_gene: TRBJ2-7; v_gene: TRBV21-1; d_gene: NA; abundance: NA; CDR3aa: CASSKGRRENEQYF; CDR3nt: TGTGCCAGCAGCAAAGGTCGGCGGGAGAACGAGCAGTACTTC
j_gene: TRBJ1-2; v_gene: TRBV9; d_gene: NA; abundance: NA; CDR3aa: CASSVDLGNGYTF; CDR3nt: TGTGCCAGCAGCGTAGATCTCGGGAATGGCTACACCTTC
j_gene: TRBJ2-7; v_gene: TRBV7-6; d_gene: NA; abundance: NA; CDR3aa: CASSSSSGDSYEQYF; CDR3nt: TGTGCCAGCAGCTCGTCTTCGGGGGACTCCTACGAGCAGTACTTC
j_gene: TRBJ2-3; v_gene: TRBV3-1/TRBV3-2; d_gene: NA; abundance: NA; CDR3aa: CASSQSRGPQYF; CDR3nt: TGTGCCAGCAGCCAGTCACGGGGTCCGCAGTATTTT
j_gene: TRBJ2-5; v_gene: TRBV6-5; d_gene: NA; abundance: NA; CDR3aa: CASSGQGETQYF; CDR3nt: TGTGCCAGCAGCGGACAAGGAGAGACCCAGTACTTC
j_gene: TRBJ2-3; v_gene: TRBV5-4; d_gene: TRBD2; abundance: NA; CDR3aa: CASSYLAGSTDTQYF; CDR3nt: TGTGCCAGCAGCTACCTAGCGGGTAGCACAGATACGCAGTATTTT
j_gene: TRBJ1-2; v_gene: TRBV12-3/TRBV12-4; d_gene: NA; abundance: once; CDR3aa: CASSLVRGYGYTF; CDR3nt: TGTGCCAGCAGTTTAGTACGGGGCTATGGCTACACCTTC
j_gene: TRBJ2-1; v_gene: TRBV4-3; d_gene: TRBD1; abundance: NA; CDR3aa: CASSQDWGQARGEQFF; CDR3nt: TGCGCCAGCAGCCAAGATTGGGGACAGGCCCGCGGTGAGCAGTTCTTC
j_gene: TRBJ1-6; v_gene: TRBV24-1; d_gene: NA; abundance: NA; CDR3aa: CRPLQVSSYNSPLHF; CDR3nt: TGCCGACCCTTACAGGTAAGCTCCTATAATTCACCCCTCCACTTT
j_gene: TRBJ1-1; v_gene: TRBV6-5; d_gene: NA; abundance: NA; CDR3aa: CASSYRRDTEAFF; CDR3nt: TGTGCCAGCAGTTACCGCCGAGACACTGAAGCTTTCTTT
j_gene: TRBJ2-7; v_gene: TRBV7-2; d_gene: NA; abundance: NA; CDR3aa: CASSFSGFYYEQYF; CDR3nt: TGTGCCAGCAGCTTCTCAGGGTTCTACTACGAGCAGTACTTC
j_gene: TRBJ2-2; v_gene: TRBV6-5; d_gene: TRBD2; abundance: NA; CDR3aa: CASSYWTSGGTGELFF; CDR3nt: TGTGCCAGCAGTTACTGGACTAGCGGGGGCACCGGGGAGCTGTTTTTT
j_gene: TRBJ2-1; v_gene: TRBV29-1; d_gene: NA; abundance: NA; CDR3aa: CSVDGGTLYNEQFF; CDR3nt: TGCAGCGTTGACGGCGGGACCCTTTACAATGAGCAGTTCTTC
j_gene: TRBJ1-4; v_gene: TRBV30; d_gene: TRBD1; abundance: NA; CDR3aa: CAWSDRAEKLFF; CDR3nt: TGTGCCTGGAGCGACAGGGCTGAAAAACTGTTTTTT
j_gene: TRBJ1-2; v_gene: TRBV28; d_gene: TRBD1; abundance: NA; CDR3aa: CASNYGQGRYTF; CDR3nt: TGTGCCAGCAACTATGGACAGGGCCGCTACACCTTC
j_gene: TRBJ1-1; v_gene: TRBV10-3; d_gene: NA; abundance: NA; CDR3aa: CAISPLRDTEAFF; CDR3nt: TGTGCCATCAGTCCCCTCCGGGACACTGAAGCTTTCTTT
j_gene: TRBJ2-1; v_gene: TRBV5-1; d_gene: NA; abundance: NA; CDR3aa: CASSLEVRIRDNEQFF; CDR3nt: TGCGCCAGCAGCTTGGAAGTGCGCATTAGAGACAATGAGCAGTTCTTC
j_gene: TRBJ2-6; v_gene: TRBV11-3; d_gene: NA; abundance: NA; CDR3aa: CARGPGGAGSGANVLTF; CDR3nt: TGTGCCCGGGGCCCTGGGGGGGCGGGTTCTGGGGCCAACGTCCTGACTTTC
j_gene: TRBJ2-3; v_gene: TRBV5-1; d_gene: TRBD2; abundance: NA; CDR3aa: CASSLGLAGLTDTQYF; CDR3nt: TGCGCCAGCAGCTTAGGACTAGCGGGCTTGACAGATACGCAGTATTTT
j_gene: TRBJ2-2; v_gene: TRBV5-1; d_gene: NA; abundance: NA; CDR3aa: CASSSSAQGGGGELFF; CDR3nt: TGCGCCAGCAGCTCCTCCGCCCAGGGGGGCGGCGGGGAGCTGTTTTTT
j_gene: TRBJ1-2; v_gene: TRBV7-9; d_gene: NA; abundance: NA; CDR3aa: CASSAGDYGYTF; CDR3nt: TGTGCCAGCAGTGCGGGGGACTATGGCTACACCTTC
j_gene: TRBJ2-4; v_gene: TRBV30; d_gene: NA; abundance: NA; CDR3aa: CAWSVAGAKNIQYF; CDR3nt: TGTGCCTGGAGTGTCGCGGGGGCCAAAAACATTCAGTACTTC
j_gene: TRBJ2-2; v_gene: TRBV28; d_gene: NA; abundance: NA; CDR3aa: CASTLWEQRGGELFF; CDR3nt: TGTGCCAGCACGTTATGGGAGCAACGGGGCGGGGAGCTGTTTTTT